Following are 2 T cell receptor beta chains from one sample sequenced in a study of tumor and adjacent non-tumor tissue in lung cancer. Three rounds of nested PCR, following a modified ARM-PCR protocol, produced the TCRbeta library. TCRdb reanalysed the multiplex PCR reads using MiXCR and keeps one entry per CDR3 protein. The profile shows around 71,000 distinct CDR3 sequences, roughly 72% of them singletons. No cell sorting was done before RNA was extracted from the tissue. Input material: lung tumor tissue. Source of these receptors: a woman in her thirties or forties with non-small cell lung cancer.

With respect to this clonotype: Compared with germline, one end of the junction differs, possibly owing to a read error. DNA of the CDR3: TGCACCAGCAGCTTGGATAGGGGTGGCGGATCCAAAAACATTCAGTACTTC. Translating it yields CTSSLDRGGGSKNIQYF. The chain joins TRBV5-1 to TRBJ2-4, with D possibly matching TRBD1 (5 bases). CDR1 SGHRS and CDR2 YFSETQ come from the germline V gene. This CDR3 is built from 17 residues.

The J gene is TRBJ2-3, the V gene TRBV11-3, with 7 bases that match TRBD2. Per germline, CDR1 SGHNT and CDR2 YENEEA. Trimming took 4 bases from V and 1 from J; bases not matched to a gene: 5. The CDR3 has 15 residues. CDR3 residues: CASSSSGAGTDTQYF. The DNA for the CDR3 is TGTGCCAGCAGCTCGAGCGGGGCGGGCACAGATACGCAGTATTTT.